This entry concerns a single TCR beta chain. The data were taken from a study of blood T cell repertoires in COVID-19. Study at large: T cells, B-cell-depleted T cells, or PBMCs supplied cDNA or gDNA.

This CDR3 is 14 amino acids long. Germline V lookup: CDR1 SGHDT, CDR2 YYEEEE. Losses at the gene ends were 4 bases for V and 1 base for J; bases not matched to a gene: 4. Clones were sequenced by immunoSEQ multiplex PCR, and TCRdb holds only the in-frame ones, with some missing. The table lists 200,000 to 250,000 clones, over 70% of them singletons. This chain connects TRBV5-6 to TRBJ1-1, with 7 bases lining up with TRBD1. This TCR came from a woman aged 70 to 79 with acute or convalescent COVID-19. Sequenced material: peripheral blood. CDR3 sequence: CASSRTGENTEAFF. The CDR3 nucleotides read TGTGCCAGCAGCAGGACAGGTGAGAACACTGAAGCTTTCTTT.